This TCR beta chain was recorded in a study of cytomegalovirus exposure and HLA in healthy donors. This clone was found a few times. The CDR3 runs to 13 residues. J gave up 4 bases and V 7 bases, and 7 bases lay outside the gene matches. Germline V gives CDR1 MNHNS, CDR2 SASEGT. The PCR made use of 60 Vbeta and 13 Jbeta primers. TCRdb's table, derived via immunoSEQ multiplex PCR, lists solely in-frame clones and lacks some. The sample consists of about 120,000 clones, over 60% of them appearing once. Sequencing was performed on PBMCs. The receptor was isolated from a woman aged 25 to 39 in good health and CMV-seronegative. This sequence joins TRBV6-1 and TRBJ2-7, with TRBD1 matching over 7 bases. CDR3 bases: TGTGCCAGCACGAGGACAGGACGATACGAGCAGTACTTC. This translates into CASTRTGRYEQYF.